This T cell receptor (beta chain) stems from a study of T cell repertoires in cytomegalovirus infection (dated by TCRdb to between 2018 and 2020). With regard to the full study: Alongside well-studied HLA-B-restricted epitopes, the peptide stimulations were aimed at recently identified HLA-C-restricted CMV epitopes, whose presentation resists viral immunomodulation. Donor HLA type was relevant to the analysis, as public TCR beta signatures indicated carriage of CMV infection together with the matching HLA type.

The label giving this sample's treatment or condition can be read as: in vitro stimulation with specific CMV peptide epitopes to enrich CMV-specific T cells. This clonotype has ten or more counts. The antigen it binds to is not known. Base qualities are missing; no much larger clone stands one base away. The CDR3 spans 16 residues, from the cysteine through the phenylalanine. Only the CDR3 portion is preserved as DNA: 48 bases, with reading frame beginning at the first base. From the germline V gene, CDR1 is LGHNA and CDR2 is YSLEER. V ends up 0 bases short and J 8 bases short, with an unmatched junction base count of 7. Sequencing was carried out with an Illumina HiSeq 1500. The public sequencing data were trimmed at Q25 with fastp and processed into clonotypes with MiXCR by TCRdb, which kept only in-frame beta chains. Rows are combined by CDR3 protein, so each entry shows the most common genes and DNA. Across this sample there are some 480,000 distinct CDR3 sequences, with 30% to 40% seen only once. About a sixth of the sample comes from the top ten.

Study-wide findings and limitations: Cumulative frequency of public TCR beta family members discriminated carriers of CMV infection plus the relevant HLA type in this cohort and an independent roughly 320-donor cohort. The ex vivo response was dominated by HLA-C-restricted CMV-specific TCR beta clonotypes, which also provided the single most frequent clonotype in two of eight donors.

Sequencing used cultured PBMCs, obtained from culture after CMV antigen stimulation. Recombination linked TRBV4-3 to TRBJ1-4; 9 nucleotides in the junction match TRBD1. The source is a human donor in good health (CMV status not recorded). Some clones in this sample may be carry-over from other donors' samples. The nucleotide sequence is given as TGCGCCAGCAGCCAAGAAATTAGGGACAGGGAAGAAAAACTGTTTTTT. It codes for CASSQEIRDREEKLFF.